These T cell receptor beta chains were read from a single sample in a study of response to subunit inactivated influenza vaccine. TCRdb processed the RT-PCR reads anew with MiXCR; each CDR3 protein has one entry. The table shows 650,000 to 700,000 distinct CDR3 sequences, with around 16% occurring only once. The sample here was PBMCs from blood, taken less than 13 days after vaccination. Receptors originate from a man aged 45-60 years who received an inactivated influenza vaccine. Each CDR3 is given with its conserved first and last residue. Fields, in order: J gene, D gene, V gene, clone size, CDR3 DNA, CDR3 protein. The D gene is left open where the match is weak. Size is omitted from some rows. Given values are once, few, many or a class for expanded clones.

TRBJ2-7 NA TRBV7-9 few TGTGCCAGCAGCTTAGCCAGGGCGGGGAAGAAGAGTTACGAGCAGTACTTC CASSLARAGKKSYEQYF
TRBJ1-1 NA TRBV5-1 many TGTGCCAGCAGTTTAGAACCGAACACTGAAGCTTTCTTT CASSLEPNTEAFF
TRBJ2-1 TRBD1 TRBV6-2/TRBV6-3 many TGTGCCAGCAGTCGGGACAGGGGCAATGAGCAGTTCTTC CASSRDRGNEQFF
TRBJ2-7 NA TRBV20-1 few TGCAGTGCTGAAACACCGGCCTACGAGCAGTACTTC CSAETPAYEQYF
TRBJ2-7 TRBD2 TRBV7-9 few TGTGCCAGCAGCCGTCTGGGGGGGTCGGACTACGAGCAGTACTTC CASSRLGGSDYEQYF
TRBJ2-1 TRBD2 TRBV7-2 NA TGTGCCAGCAGCTTATCCGGGACTAGAAGGGATGAGCAGTTCTTC CASSLSGTRRDEQFF
TRBJ2-2 TRBD2 TRBV6-2/TRBV6-3 few TGTGCCAGCAGACCACTAGCGGGAGTGGCGAACACCGGGGAGCTGTTTTTT CASRPLAGVANTGELFF
TRBJ2-2 NA TRBV20-1 NA TGCAGTGCTAGGGAATTCGCGAACACCGGGGAGCTGTTTTTT CSAREFANTGELFF
TRBJ2-1 TRBD1 TRBV12-3/TRBV12-4 few TGTGCCAGCGGACTCAACAGGGGGCGTTCCTACAATGAGCAGTTCTTC CASGLNRGRSYNEQFF
TRBJ2-7 NA TRBV12-3/TRBV12-4 few TGTGCCAGCAGTTTATTGAACCGCGGAGCCTACGAGCAGTACTTC CASSLLNRGAYEQYF
TRBJ2-2 NA TRBV20-1 few TGCAGTGCTAGCACTAGGGGCACCGGGGAGCTGTTTTTT CSASTRGTGELFF
TRBJ1-5 NA TRBV24-1 few TGTGCCACCAGTGAATCCCCGGGACACGCTCGCTTTAGCAATCAGCCCCAGCATTTT CATSESPGHARFSNQPQHF
TRBJ2-3 NA TRBV20-1 NA TGCAGTGCCATGGGGGCCCGAGGGAGGACAGATACGCAGTATTTT CSAMGARGRTDTQYF
TRBJ2-3 TRBD2 TRBV6-2/TRBV6-3 many TGTGCCAGCAGACTTAGACTAGCGGGAAGAGCAGATACGCAGTATTTT CASRLRLAGRADTQYF
TRBJ1-3 NA TRBV6-1 NA TGTGCCAGCAGTGTCGACAGGCTGGGTGGAAACACCATATATTTT CASSVDRLGGNTIYF
TRBJ2-1 NA TRBV5-5 NA TGTGCCAGCAGCCGGCCCCCCTCAGCCAATGAGCAGTTCTTC CASSRPPSANEQFF
TRBJ1-5 NA TRBV15 NA TGTGCCACCAGCAGAGACCGCCTCGGTCAGCCCCAGCATTTT CATSRDRLGQPQHF
TRBJ2-1 TRBD2 TRBV12-3/TRBV12-4 many TGTGCCAGCCAACATGGGACTAGCGGGGGGCGCTCCTACAATGAGCAGTTCTTC CASQHGTSGGRSYNEQFF
TRBJ2-1 TRBD2 TRBV5-1 few TGCGCCAGCAGCTTTCAGGGACTAGGATATAATGAGCAGTTCTTC CASSFQGLGYNEQFF
TRBJ2-3 NA TRBV20-1 NA TGCAGTGCTGGCCGCCCATTGGGGCCAACAGATACGCAGTATTTT CSAGRPLGPTDTQYF
TRBJ2-3 NA TRBV7-3 NA TGTGCCAGCAGCTCACAGGGGAGGGCCTTCACAGATACGCAGTATTTT CASSSQGRAFTDTQYF
TRBJ2-2 NA TRBV6-2/TRBV6-3 many TGTGCCAGCAGTTACGAAGGTCCCGGGGAGCTGTTTTTT CASSYEGPGELFF
TRBJ2-5 TRBD1 TRBV4-2 few TGTGCCAGCAGCCGACGACAGGGAGAAGGAGAGACCCAGTACTTC CASSRRQGEGETQYF